These T cell receptor beta chains were read from a single sample in a study of identical twins. TCRdb re-called the 5' RACE reads with MiXCR, one entry per CDR3 protein. The sample records approximately 590,000 distinct CDR3 sequences, 7.5% to 10% being singletons. The data were also submitted as part of a second study, on yellow fever vaccine responses in identical twins.

The sequenced material came from PBMCs. The receptors were gathered from a woman younger than 30 in good health. Both conserved end residues are part of each CDR3. The D gene is left open where the match is weak. Rows give clone size only sometimes, using once, few, many, or a class for an expanded clone.

TRBD2,TRBJ2-7,TRBV6-2/TRBV6-3,few,CASSYPGLAGVKEQYF,TGTGCCAGCAGTTACCCGGGACTAGCGGGAGTAAAGGAGCAGTACTTC
TRBD2,TRBJ2-5,TRBV3-1,-,CTISFSLAGANRGETQYF,TGTACCATCAGTTTCTCCCTAGCGGGGGCCAACCGGGGGGAGACCCAGTACTTC
TRBD1,TRBJ2-7,TRBV14,many,CASSLLTGTARTYEQYF,TGTGCCAGCAGCCTCTTAACCGGGACAGCTAGAACCTACGAGCAGTACTTC
-,TRBJ2-7,TRBV29-1,few,CSVVPGDFYEQYF,TGCAGCGTTGTCCCAGGGGATTTCTACGAGCAGTACTTC
TRBD2,TRBJ2-7,TRBV4-3,many,CASSQGAGGPYEQYF,TGCGCCAGCAGCCAAGGAGCGGGAGGGCCATACGAGCAGTACTTC
TRBD2,TRBJ2-1,TRBV28,many,CASSETSSGSYNEQFF,TGTGCCAGCAGTGAAACCTCTAGCGGGAGCTACAATGAGCAGTTCTTC
-,TRBJ2-3,TRBV14,many,CASSQVTGITDTQYF,TGTGCCAGCAGCCAAGTGACGGGGATCACAGATACGCAGTATTTT
-,TRBJ2-1,TRBV6-1,-,CASSDRSSLNEQFF,TGTGCCAGCAGCGACAGGTCTTCCCTAAATGAGCAGTTCTTC
-,TRBJ2-2,TRBV10-3,few,CAIMEQDTGELFF,TGTGCCATCATGGAACAAGACACCGGGGAGCTGTTTTTT
-,TRBJ1-2,TRBV29-1,-,CSVVQGIYGYTF,TGCAGCGTTGTACAGGGTATCTATGGCTACACCTTC
TRBD1,TRBJ2-3,TRBV7-9,many,CASSSPLGQGPDTQYF,TGTGCCAGCAGCTCTCCCCTTGGACAGGGACCAGATACGCAGTATTTT
-,TRBJ2-7,TRBV7-9,-,CASSLAARGGISYEQYF,TGTGCCAGCAGCTTAGCGGCTAGGGGGGGAATCTCCTACGAGCAGTACTTC
-,TRBJ2-5,TRBV12-3/TRBV12-4,many,CASTRGWGMAQYF,TGTGCCAGCACTCGGGGCTGGGGGATGGCCCAGTACTTC
-,TRBJ2-6,TRBV29-1,many,CSVELVLGAGANVLTF,TGCAGCGTTGAATTGGTCTTAGGGGCTGGGGCCAACGTCCTGACTTTC
-,TRBJ2-5,TRBV7-9,few,CASSFSVGQETQYF,TGTGCCAGCAGCTTTTCGGTGGGCCAAGAGACCCAGTACTTC
TRBD1,TRBJ2-7,TRBV18,many,CASWDRGNEQYF,TGTGCCAGCTGGGACAGGGGAAACGAGCAGTACTTC
-,TRBJ2-1,TRBV7-2,many,CASSLVGGAYNEQFF,TGTGCCAGCAGCTTGGTGGGGGGGGCTTACAATGAGCAGTTCTTC
-,TRBJ2-2,TRBV12-3/TRBV12-4,many,CASSFRAKGNTGELFF,TGTGCCAGCAGTTTTAGGGCCAAGGGAAACACCGGGGAGCTGTTTTTT
TRBD2,TRBJ2-1,TRBV2,many,CASIAGGRRNEQFF,TGTGCCAGCATAGCGGGGGGCCGGCGAAATGAGCAGTTCTTC
-,TRBJ1-1,TRBV12-3/TRBV12-4,many,CASSLKGGTEAFF,TGTGCCAGCAGTTTAAAGGGCGGCACTGAAGCTTTCTTT
-,TRBJ2-5,TRBV7-2,-,CASSSTTGTIDF,TGTGCCAGCAGCTCGACTACAGGGACAATTGACTTC
-,TRBJ1-2,TRBV5-1,-,CASSFSLGQNGYTF,TGCGCCAGCAGCTTTTCCCTCGGACAGAACGGCTACACCTTC
TRBD1,TRBJ2-2,TRBV3-1,-,CASSQVGNRGHTGELFF,TGTGCCAGCAGCCAAGTTGGTAACAGGGGGCACACCGGGGAGCTGTTTTTT
-,TRBJ2-7,TRBV25-1,-,CASSAYGGVRSPYEQYF,TGTGCCAGCAGTGCTTACGGTGGGGTACGGAGTCCCTACGAGCAGTACTTC
TRBD2,TRBJ2-3,TRBV10-3,-,CAISEVAGAPIDTQYF,TGTGCCATCAGTGAAGTAGCGGGGGCACCGATAGATACGCAGTATTTT
-,TRBJ2-7,TRBV7-8,few,CASSPIAVGGNEQYF,TGTGCCAGCAGCCCAATAGCGGTCGGAGGGAACGAGCAGTACTTC
TRBD2,TRBJ2-7,TRBV6-2/TRBV6-3,many,CASRGSGSYEQYF,TGTGCCAGCAGGGGTAGCGGGAGTTACGAGCAGTACTTC
-,TRBJ2-1,TRBV7-8,many,CASSLGGGLTYNEQFF,TGTGCCAGCAGCTTGGGGGGCGGTCTGACGTACAATGAGCAGTTCTTC
TRBD1,TRBJ2-5,TRBV10-3,few,CATTPGQAQETQYF,TGTGCCACCACCCCCGGACAGGCACAAGAGACCCAGTACTTC
-,TRBJ2-1,TRBV11-3,many,CASSLGGSGAYNEQFF,TGTGCCAGCAGCTTAGGGGGTAGCGGAGCCTACAATGAGCAGTTCTTC
-,TRBJ2-1,TRBV18,many,CASSPPPGNNEQFF,TGTGCCAGCTCACCACCACCAGGGAACAATGAGCAGTTCTTC
TRBD2,TRBJ2-7,TRBV3-1,many,CASSQGGLAGEQYF,TGTGCCAGCAGCCAGGGAGGACTAGCGGGCGAGCAGTACTTC
-,TRBJ2-7,TRBV4-1,-,CASSQERRSSYEQYF,TGCGCCAGCAGCCAAGAGCGACGGAGCTCCTACGAGCAGTACTTC
TRBD2,TRBJ2-3,TRBV5-1,many,CASSLAVSGGTDTQYF,TGCGCCAGCAGCTTGGCCGTTAGCGGGGGCACAGATACGCAGTATTTT
TRBD2,TRBJ2-1,TRBV4-3,-,CASSQVGTSVYNEQFF,TGCGCCAGCAGCCAAGTCGGGACTAGCGTGTACAATGAGCAGTTCTTC
-,TRBJ2-6,TRBV7-9,-,CASSFGGRVLGANVLTF,TGTGCCAGCAGCTTCGGGGGGCGCGTTTTGGGGGCCAACGTCCTGACTTTC
-,TRBJ2-3,TRBV3-1,few,CASSATDRFISTDTQYF,TGTGCCAGCAGCGCGACCGACAGGTTCATATCCACAGATACGCAGTATTTT
TRBD1,TRBJ2-3,TRBV12-3/TRBV12-4,many,CASSPQTGGTDTQYF,TGTGCCAGCAGTCCCCAGACAGGGGGTACAGATACGCAGTATTTT
-,TRBJ2-5,TRBV15,-,CATSRARVEETQYF,TGTGCCACCAGCAGAGCTAGGGTAGAGGAGACCCAGTACTTC
-,TRBJ2-5,TRBV5-6,-,CASSAWGRIQETQYF,TGTGCCAGCAGCGCCTGGGGACGGATCCAAGAGACCCAGTACTTC
TRBD1,TRBJ1-6,TRBV6-5,few,CASSFRTGGDSPLHF,TGTGCCAGCAGTTTCCGGACAGGGGGCGATTCACCCCTCCACTTT
-,TRBJ2-1,TRBV28,many,CASSLPGGAYNEQFF,TGTGCCAGCAGTTTACCAGGGGGGGCCTACAATGAGCAGTTCTTC
-,TRBJ2-1,TRBV12-3/TRBV12-4,few,CASTLGLIKQQFF,TGTGCCAGCACCCTGGGACTTATAAAACAGCAGTTCTTC
-,TRBJ2-7,TRBV20-1,few,CSARDSGRVNEQYF,TGCAGTGCTAGAGATTCAGGCAGGGTGAACGAGCAGTACTTC
TRBD1,TRBJ1-2,TRBV12-3/TRBV12-4,many,CASSPGTGSGYGYTF,TGTGCCAGCAGTCCAGGGACAGGGAGCGGCTATGGCTACACCTTC
TRBD1,TRBJ2-3,TRBV6-5,many,CASRRRGTGGTDTQYF,TGTGCCAGCAGAAGACGAGGGACAGGGGGTACAGATACGCAGTATTTT
TRBD2,TRBJ2-5,TRBV19,few,CASRAGTSGETQYF,TGTGCCAGTAGGGCCGGGACTAGCGGGGAGACCCAGTACTTC
TRBD1,TRBJ2-5,TRBV18,-,CASSPGTGEEETQYF,TGTGCCAGCTCACCCGGGACAGGGGAGGAAGAGACCCAGTACTTC
TRBD2,TRBJ2-5,TRBV5-1,many,CASSPKRGGQETQYF,TGCGCCAGCAGCCCCAAGCGGGGGGGACAAGAGACCCAGTACTTC
-,TRBJ2-2,TRBV27,many,CASSLRAGGTGELFF,TGTGCCAGCAGTCTCCGGGCAGGGGGGACCGGGGAGCTGTTTTTT
-,TRBJ1-2,TRBV12-2,-,CASPPWRAVKQNYGYTF,TGTGCAAGTCCCCCCTGGAGAGCCGTTAAACAAAACTATGGCTACACCTTC
-,TRBJ2-3,TRBV11-2,-,CASSKNEDTQYF,TGTGCCAGCAGCAAAAACGAGGATACGCAGTATTTT
-,TRBJ2-3,TRBV19,-,CASSETGLTDTDTQYF,TGTGCCAGTAGTGAAACGGGACTTACCGACACAGATACGCAGTATTTT
-,TRBJ2-3,TRBV24-1,-,CATSDFSFGNGADTQYF,TGTGCCACCAGTGATTTTTCGTTTGGGAATGGAGCAGATACGCAGTATTTT
-,TRBJ1-4,TRBV6-5,few,CASSYSGGGGEKLFF,TGTGCCAGCAGTTACTCGGGGGGAGGGGGTGAAAAACTGTTTTTT
-,TRBJ2-5,TRBV30,-,CAWSVRETQYF,TGTGCCTGGAGTGTAAGGGAGACCCAGTACTTC